The present T cell receptor (beta chain) was sequenced within a study of T-cell reconstitution after alpha-beta-depleted transplantation in children. This CDR3 spans 15 amino acids. CDR1 is SGHAT and CDR2 is FQNNGV in the germline V gene. Trimming took off 5 bases at V and 4 bases at J, with 18 bases between the two ends. This clonotype appeared a few times. As it was prepared, the TCRbeta library received unique molecular identifiers. TCRdb re-derived calls from the PCR reads in MiXCR, one entry per CDR3 protein. The sample has around 800,000 distinct CDR3 sequences, 15% to 20% seen once. This chain links TRBV11-2 with TRBJ2-7, with D tentatively TRBD2 (5 bases). Here the sequenced sample was PBMCs, mostly from graft donor cells, taken 360 days after TCRalphabeta/CD19-depleted stem cell transplant. The clonotype was recovered from a male patient under 18 who had a stem cell transplant for acute lymphoblastic leukemia, so the T cells may come from the graft donor. The CDR3 DNA reads as TGTGCCAGCAGCCCTCACGTGGGAGCTGGTTACGAGCAGTACTTC. Its protein is CASSPHVGAGYEQYF.